This T cell receptor (beta chain) emerged from a study of blood T cell repertoires in COVID-19. Study at large: Donors in the United States, Italy and Spain gave samples during acute or convalescent COVID-19. Sources were T cells, B-cell-depleted T cells, or PBMCs; the material itself was cDNA or gDNA.

Per germline, CDR1 SGHVS and CDR2 FQNEAQ. The CDR3 covers 15 residues. V was cut by 4 bases and J by 15 bases, with 22 bases left in between. Source study methods: Scientists estimated how many nucleated cells there were by amplifying reference gene primers. Data came from immunoSEQ multiplex PCR; TCRdb stores just in-frame clones and leaves some out. That table supplies the V and J calls and clone size; D and trimming were determined from the DNA. The sample has about 130,000 clones, approximately 83% seen once. This TCR derives from an elderly man with active or convalescent COVID-19. Sequenced input: peripheral blood. The V call is TRBV7-8, the J call TRBJ1-6; possibly TRBD1 for D (6 bases). The CDR3: CASSSMGQGPPVLHF. The CDR3 DNA reads as TGTGCCAGCAGCTCAATGGGGCAGGGGCCCCCAGTCCTCCACTTT.